One T cell receptor beta chain is described in this entry. The target of this receptor is not known. No much larger clonotype is one base removed from it; base qualities were not supplied. The donors were healthy, HIV-negative adults with no recently reported acute infections or vaccinations. Every donor was a Caucasian adult living in Nashville, Tennessee, USA. Magnetic negative selection was used to enrich CD4+ T cells, after which naive cells were positively selected on CD45RA and the negative fraction became the memory subset. After blood collection by leukapheresis, PBMCs were isolated using Ficoll-Histopaque density gradient centrifugation and then cryopreserved in the vapor phase of liquid nitrogen. Analytical flow cytometry was used to check the purity and quantity of every magnetically sorted T cell population. Genomic DNA was isolated from each sorted fraction and quantified by UV absorbance on a Nanodrop 2000c.

Spanning cysteine to phenylalanine, the CDR3 consists of 16 amino acids. The kept DNA is CDR3 alone, 48 bases in frame from the first base. This sample is drawn from a study of shared clonotypes between healthy human individuals (dated by TCRdb to 2018 to 2021). About the study as a whole: Two women and a few men aged 18 to 49 years were included in the cohort. For each donor, CD4 naive and CD4 memory were each given three plates, CD8 naive was given two plates, and CD8 memory was given one plate. To estimate repertoire size and how much clonotypes are shared between individuals, the study performed deep sequencing of blood TCR repertoires from a few healthy adults. To increase sequencing depth and limit assay-specific biases, different laboratories used diverse techniques to prepare libraries and sequence TCR repertoires. Each donor's leukapheresis produced roughly between roughly 0.85 and 9.5 billion PBMCs. Results the study describes overall, beyond this receptor: Pairwise subsampling indicated that sequencing depth was expected to affect the degree of clonotype sharing among donors. Naive subsets generally had larger estimated clonotype richness than memory subsets. Higher generation probabilities were observed for clonotypes shared by all four sorted-subset donors than for non-shared clonotypes. Around 5% of naive CD4, 3.5% of naive CD8, 2.3% of memory CD4, and 0.35% to 0.5% of memory CD8 clonotypes were shared across several donors. Incomplete sequencing was indicated by rarefaction of sorted-subset datasets, despite the large sequencing depth. Only blood was sampled, and tissue TCR repertoires likely differ from those in blood. Because the study included only a small number of donors, the genetic and exposure-history diversity represented was limited.

TCR CDR3 regions were amplified from genomic DNA by multiplex PCR using the deep immunoSEQ assay. For each cell subset, the extracted genomic DNA was distributed evenly across all wells of several immunoSEQ 96-well plates, and each plate served as one replicate. For sorted subsets, each replicate PCR was loaded with around 220 ng genomic DNA, equivalent to some 31,000 T cell genomes. Purified libraries were measured with a Qubit 3.0 fluorometer, size-checked on a Bioanalyzer 2100, and measured again with the KAPA Library Quantification kit. Every immunoSEQ 96-well plate was sequenced on a separate single-read 150-cycle Illumina NextSeq 550 flow cell. In the original analysis: Because the immunoSEQ output held only junctional sequences and lacked quality scores, the filtering could not match the filtering applied to full-length reads. To assign V/J genes and CDR3, sequences were annotated against IMGT germline references using PyIR, a Python wrapper for IgBLAST v1.9. Reads with weak V/J assignments (E-value above 1e-6), missing CDR3, stop codons, out-of-frame junctions, or ambiguous translated residues were removed. V3J clonotypes were defined as sequences sharing the same inferred V gene, J gene, and CDR3 amino acid sequence. The percentage overlap between two repertoires was calculated by dividing the number of shared unique clonotypes by the size of the smaller repertoire. Repertoire richness was assessed with RTK rarefaction, the Chao1 estimator, and Recon v2.1 estimates of unobserved clonotypes. Generation probabilities were computed with OLGA for all TCRbeta clonotypes obtained by the gDNA method from four donors. TCRdb stores this immuneACCESS table with in-frame sequences only. Part of the clones is absent; in the studies checked, under half of the shortfall reflects unresolved V genes, and no reason is known for the rest. V, J and clone size are those of that table, while D and trimming were read from the DNA. In all, the sample holds hundreds of thousands of clones, and about 74% of those were seen once. The top ten clones comprise around 1.6% of the sample.

This receptor was taken from a woman aged 25 to 39 in good health. Sequencing was done on a sample of memory CD4+ T cells sorted from blood. The cell subset or site label for this specimen denotes: CD45RA-negative fraction. The chain is assembled from TRBV21-1 and TRBJ2-7. TRBV21-1 is noted as a pseudogene. The CDR3 has the sequence CASSSHLGPEVYEQYF. The DNA sequence follows: TGTGCCAGCAGCAGCCACCTGGGACCAGAGGTCTACGAGCAGTACTTC.